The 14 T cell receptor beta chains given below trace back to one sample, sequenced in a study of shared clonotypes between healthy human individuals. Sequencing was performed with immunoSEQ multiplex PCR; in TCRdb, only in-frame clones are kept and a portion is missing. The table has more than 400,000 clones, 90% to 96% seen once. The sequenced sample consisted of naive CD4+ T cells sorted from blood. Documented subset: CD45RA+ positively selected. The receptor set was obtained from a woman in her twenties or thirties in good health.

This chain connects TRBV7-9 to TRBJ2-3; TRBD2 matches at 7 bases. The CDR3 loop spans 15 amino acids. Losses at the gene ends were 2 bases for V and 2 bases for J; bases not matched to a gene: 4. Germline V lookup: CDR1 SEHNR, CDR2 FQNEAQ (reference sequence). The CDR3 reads CASSLNAGDTDTQYF. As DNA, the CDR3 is TGTGCCAGCAGCTTAAATGCGGGAGACACAGATACGCAGTATTTT.

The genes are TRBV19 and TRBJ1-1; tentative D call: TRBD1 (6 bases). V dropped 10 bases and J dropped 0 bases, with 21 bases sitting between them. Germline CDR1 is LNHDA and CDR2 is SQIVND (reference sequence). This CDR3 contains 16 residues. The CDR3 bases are TGTGCCACGACTAGGGGAACAGGGTTGGTGAACACTGAAGCTTTCTTT. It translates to CATTRGTGLVNTEAFF.

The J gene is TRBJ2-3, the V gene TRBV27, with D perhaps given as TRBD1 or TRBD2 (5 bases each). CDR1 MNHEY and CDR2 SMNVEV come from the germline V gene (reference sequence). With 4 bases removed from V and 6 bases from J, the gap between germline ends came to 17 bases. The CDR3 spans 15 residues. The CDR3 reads CASSSRDPTADTQYF. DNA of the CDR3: TGTGCCAGCAGTTCCCGGGACCCGACAGCCGATACGCAGTATTTT.

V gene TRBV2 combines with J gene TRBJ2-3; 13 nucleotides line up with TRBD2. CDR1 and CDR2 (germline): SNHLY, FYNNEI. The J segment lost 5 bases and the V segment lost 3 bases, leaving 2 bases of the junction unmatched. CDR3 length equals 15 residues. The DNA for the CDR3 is TGTGCCAGCAGTGATGGACTAGCGGGAGTAGATACGCAGTATTTT. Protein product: CASSDGLAGVDTQYF.

CDR3 region: CASSTQGAQNTEAFF. In DNA form, the CDR3 reads TGTGCCAGCAGTACCCAGGGGGCCCAAAACACTGAAGCTTTCTTT. V gene TRBV6-5 combines with J gene TRBJ1-1; 8 bases align to TRBD1. This CDR3 region has 15 residues. J gave up 2 bases and V 5 bases, and 7 bases lay outside the gene matches. In germline, CDR1 is MNHEY, CDR2 SVGAGI.

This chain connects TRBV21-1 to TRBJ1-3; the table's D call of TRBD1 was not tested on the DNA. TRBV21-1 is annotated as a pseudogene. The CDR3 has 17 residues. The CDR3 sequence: CASSKGIDRATGNTIYF. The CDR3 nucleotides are TGTGCCAGCAGCAAAGGTATAGACAGGGCTACTGGAAACACCATATATTTT.

CDR3 amino acids: CASSLGGDRDQPQHF. In DNA, the CDR3 is TGCGCCAGCAGCTTGGGTGGGGACAGAGATCAGCCCCAGCATTTT. V usage is TRBV5-1 and J usage is TRBJ1-5, with TRBD1 identical over 7 bases. With V trimmed by 0 bases and J by 5 bases, 5 bases remained unmatched. CDR1 is SGHRS, CDR2 YFSETQ, per germline. This CDR3 is 15 amino acids long.

CDR3 protein: CASAQAGEVVDTQYF. DNA for the CDR3: TGCGCCAGCGCCCAAGCGGGAGAAGTTGTAGATACGCAGTATTTT. J is TRBJ2-3 and V is TRBV10-1, with 8 bases lining up with TRBD2. V lost 8 bases and J lost 5; bases outside the gene matches: 12. The CDR3 loop spans 15 amino acids. Germline loops: CDR1 WNHNN, CDR2 SYGVQD (reference sequence).

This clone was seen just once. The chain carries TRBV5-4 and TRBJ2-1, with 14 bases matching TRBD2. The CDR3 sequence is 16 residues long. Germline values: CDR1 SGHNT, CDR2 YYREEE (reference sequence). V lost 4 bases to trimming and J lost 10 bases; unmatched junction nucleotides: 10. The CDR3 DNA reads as TGTGCCAGCAGCCGTGGGGGGACTAGCGGGAGCTGGGAGCAGTTCTTC. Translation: CASSRGGTSGSWEQFF.

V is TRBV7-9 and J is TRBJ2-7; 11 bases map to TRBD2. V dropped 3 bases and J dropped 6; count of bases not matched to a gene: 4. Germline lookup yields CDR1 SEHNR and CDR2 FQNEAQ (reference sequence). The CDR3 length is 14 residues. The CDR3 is CASSFLLAGVEQYF. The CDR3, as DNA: TGTGCCAGCAGCTTTTTACTAGCGGGAGTCGAGCAGTACTTC.

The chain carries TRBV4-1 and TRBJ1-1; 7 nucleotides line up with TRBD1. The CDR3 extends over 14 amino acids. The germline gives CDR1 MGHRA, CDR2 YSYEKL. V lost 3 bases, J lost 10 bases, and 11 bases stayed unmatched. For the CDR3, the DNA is TGCGCCAGCAGCCAGGCGGGGACAGCGGCAGGAGCTTTCTTT. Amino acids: CASSQAGTAAGAFF.

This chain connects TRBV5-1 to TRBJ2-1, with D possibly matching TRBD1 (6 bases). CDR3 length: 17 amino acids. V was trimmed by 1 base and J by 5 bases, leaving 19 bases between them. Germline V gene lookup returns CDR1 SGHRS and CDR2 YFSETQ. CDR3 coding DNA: TGCGCCAGCAGCTTGTTAGTTAAGGGACAAGGGGACAATGAGCAGTTCTTC. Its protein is CASSLLVKGQGDNEQFF.

CDR3 residues: CASSPSWGQANEKLFF. DNA of the CDR3: TGCGCCAGCAGCCCCTCCTGGGGACAGGCAAATGAAAAACTGTTTTTT. The chain recombines TRBV4-1 with TRBJ1-4, with TRBD1 matching 8 bases. From germline, CDR1 is MGHRA and CDR2 YSYEKL. The CDR3 contains 16 residues. After removal of 4 bases from V and 5 bases from J, the junction contained 9 bases not matched to a gene.

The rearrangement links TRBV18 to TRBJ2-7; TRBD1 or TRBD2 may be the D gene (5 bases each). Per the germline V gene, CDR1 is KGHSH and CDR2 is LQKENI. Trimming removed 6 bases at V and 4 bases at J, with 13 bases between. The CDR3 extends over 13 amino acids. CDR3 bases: TGTGCCAGCTCGGGGACGGAGTTGTACGAGCAGTACTTC. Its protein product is CASSGTELYEQYF.